A single sample is the source of the 15 T cell receptor beta chains below, sequenced in a study of tumor-infiltrating lymphocytes in oesophageal squamous cell carcinoma. MiXCR was run by TCRdb on the PCR reads, yielding one entry per CDR3 protein. The sample yields about 12,000 distinct CDR3 sequences, roughly 55% seen once. The sequencing sample was made of esophageal tumor tissue. All receptors derive from a female donor with esophageal squamous cell carcinoma.

Of note for this clonotype: The limits of the CDR3 on the DNA are not certain, so only TCRdb's listed CDR3 is given. The gene calls are TRBV6-9 and TRBJ2-7; TRBD2, as called in the table, went unchecked against the DNA. 15 amino acids form the CDR3, both terminal residues included. Germline V gene lookup returns CDR1 MNHGY and CDR2 SVAAGI. Here the CDR3 reads CASSSSRGAGETQYF.

This clonotype was counted between two and nine times. This CDR3 is missing its conserved last phenylalanine or tryptophan, likely due to a read error. Because the CDR3's place on the DNA is in doubt, the DNA is left out and the CDR3 is given as listed by TCRdb. The chain links TRBV7-2 to TRBJ2-1; the DNA was not used to check the table's D call, TRBD1. Germline V CDR1 and CDR2: SGHTA, FQGNSA. Counting both end residues, the CDR3 totals 17 amino acids. CDR3 region: CASSLGGQTYNEQFFGS.

This clonotype was observed many times. The chain uses TRBV18 and TRBJ2-4, with TRBD2 identical over 7 bases. V shed 0 bases, J shed 3 bases, and the junction held 2 bases outside the gene matches. Germline V gene data show CDR1 as KGHSH and CDR2 as LQKENI. The CDR3 has 15 amino acids. CDR3 amino acids: CASSPPGGGKNIQYF. The CDR3 DNA is TGTGCCAGCTCACCACCAGGCGGGGGCAAAAACATTCAGTACTTC. Together with reference TRBV18 and TRBJ2-4, the CDR3 gives the full variable domain: NAGVMQNPRHLVRRRGQEARLRCSPMKGHSHVYWYRQLPEEGLKFMVYLQKENIIDESGMPKERFSAEFPKEGPSILRIQQVVRGDSAAYFCASSPPGGGKNIQYFGAGTRLSVL.

About this clonotype itself: At one boundary the junction diverges from the germline segment, which might be a read error. The chain joins TRBV6-6 to TRBJ2-5, with D tentatively TRBD2 (5 bases). The CDR3 spans 13 residues. Germline V gene sequence: CDR1 MNHNY, CDR2 SVGAGI (reference sequence). The CDR3 DNA reads as TGTGCCAGCAGTTCCCCGGAGGATTCACCCCTCCACTTC. Residues: CASSSPEDSPLHF.

About this clonotype: The CDR3 end shows no conserved phenylalanine or tryptophan, and so a read error is likely. The chain employs TRBV7-3 and TRBJ2-5; D might be TRBD2 (6 bases). The DNA end favors TRBJ2-1, so the J call may be wrong. Per germline, CDR1 SGHTA and CDR2 FQGTGA. The CDR3 extends over 13 amino acids. The CDR3 nucleotides are TGTGCCAGCAGCTTAGGAGGGGTCGGCGAGCAGTTCTTG. This encodes CASSLGGVGEQFL.

Ten or more counts support this clonotype. A much larger clone is a single base away; this may be a read error. This chain uses TRBV12-3 or TRBV12-4 with TRBJ2-1; D unclear. Judging by the DNA end, TRBJ2-7 fits better; the J call may be wrong. This CDR3 contains 11 residues. The CDR3 DNA sequence: TGTGCCAGCAAAACGGGTAATGAGCAGTACTTC. The encoded protein is CASKTGNEQYF.

This chain joins TRBV7-6 and TRBJ2-2; unclear D gene. Germline loops: CDR1 SGHVS, CDR2 FNYEAQ. This CDR3 has 12 residues. Trimming left V 5 bases short and J 2 bases short, with 3 bases between. The CDR3 DNA reads TGTGCCAGCAGCCGTAACACCGGGGAGCTGTTTTTT. Protein product: CASSRNTGELFF.

The V gene is TRBV7-2, the J gene TRBJ2-5; the D gene is possibly TRBD1 (6 bases). The closer fit of TRBJ2-1 to the DNA end suggests the J call may be wrong. The CDR3 is made up of 13 amino acids. Germline-derived CDR1 and CDR2 are SGHTA and FQGNSA. CDR3 sequence reads: CASSLAGANEQFF. The CDR3 DNA reads TGTGCCAGCAGCTTAGCGGGGGCCAATGAGCAGTTCTTC.

This chain joins TRBV6-1 and TRBJ2-3; 9 nucleotides match TRBD2. Germline CDR1 and CDR2: MNHNS and SASEGT. V shed 7 bases, J shed 5 bases, and the junction held 13 bases outside the gene matches. CDR3 size: 16 residues. CDR3 sequence (DNA): TGTGCCAGCAACCGTATAGCGGGAGAAAGGAGAGATACGCAGTATTTT. Its translation is CASNRIAGERRDTQYF.

This chain uses TRBV7-2 with TRBJ2-2, with a tentative D call TRBD2 (7 bases). The CDR3 has 17 residues. V was shortened by 7 bases and J by 3 bases, with 21 bases between the two germline ends. Germline V gene sequence: CDR1 SGHTA, CDR2 FQGNSA. CDR3 sequence (DNA): TGTGCCAGCAACGAATGGGGGGGGGCGCGCCACACCGGGGAGCTGTTTTTT. It codes for CASNEWGGARHTGELFF.

The sample holds many counts of this clonotype. V and J are TRBV20-1 and TRBJ1-5; 8 positions match TRBD1. Germline loops: CDR1 DFQATT, CDR2 SNEGSKA (reference sequence). The CDR3 runs 15 residues. J lost 4 bases, V lost 3 bases, and 8 bases had no gene match. The chain's CDR3 is CSARRTGTGNQPQHF. CDR3 DNA sequence: TGCAGTGCTAGGCGAACCGGGACAGGAAATCAGCCCCAGCATTTT.

This chain connects TRBV7-9 to TRBJ1-1; TRBD1 is a possible D gene (5 bases). V lost 5 bases to trimming and J lost 3 bases, with 13 bases between them. The germline CDR1 and CDR2 sequences are SEHNR and FQNEAQ (reference sequence). This CDR3 region has 14 residues. The CDR3 sequence is CASSTWGDHTEAFF. CDR3 bases: TGTGCCAGCAGCACTTGGGGGGACCACACTGAAGCTTTCTTT.

This sequence joins TRBV7-9 and TRBJ2-3, with a tentative D call TRBD2 (6 bases). Trimming shortened V by 4 bases and J by 0 bases, and 11 bases separated the two germline ends. The length of the CDR3 is 15 residues. Germline V gene lookup returns CDR1 SEHNR and CDR2 FQNEAQ (reference sequence). The DNA of the CDR3 is TGTGCCAGCAGCTCACCTGGACTAAGCACAGATACGCAGTATTTT. Translation: CASSSPGLSTDTQYF.

The CDR3 loop reads CASSSANTGEQYF. As DNA, the CDR3 is TGTGCCAGCAGCTCAGCGAACACAGGAGAGCAGTACTTC. The chain recombines TRBV7-3 with TRBJ2-3, with D tentatively TRBD1 (5 bases). The J call may be wrong; the DNA end is better matched by TRBJ2-7. Germline V gives CDR1 SGHTA, CDR2 FQGTGA. This CDR3 spans 13 amino acids.

The chain joins TRBV5-5 to TRBJ1-1, with 9 positions matching TRBD1. Germline V gene sequence: CDR1 SGHKS, CDR2 YYEKEE (reference sequence). The V segment lost 6 bases and the J segment 1 base; nucleotides outside the gene matches: 4. The CDR3 length is 14 residues. The CDR3 DNA reads TGTGCCAGCAACCGACAGGGGGGGAACACTGAAGCTTTCTTT. Its protein is CASNRQGGNTEAFF.